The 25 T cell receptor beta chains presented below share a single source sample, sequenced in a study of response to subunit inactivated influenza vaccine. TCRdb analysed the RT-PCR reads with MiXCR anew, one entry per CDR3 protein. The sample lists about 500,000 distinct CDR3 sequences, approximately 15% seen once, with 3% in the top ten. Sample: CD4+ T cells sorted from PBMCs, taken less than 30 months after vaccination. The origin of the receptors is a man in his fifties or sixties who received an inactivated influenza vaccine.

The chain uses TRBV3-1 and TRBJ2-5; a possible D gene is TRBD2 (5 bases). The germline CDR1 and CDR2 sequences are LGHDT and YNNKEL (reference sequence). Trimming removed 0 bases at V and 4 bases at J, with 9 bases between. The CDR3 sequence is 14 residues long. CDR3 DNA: TGTGCCAGCAGCCAAGATTTGCGGGCAGAGACCCAGTACTTC. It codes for CASSQDLRAETQYF.

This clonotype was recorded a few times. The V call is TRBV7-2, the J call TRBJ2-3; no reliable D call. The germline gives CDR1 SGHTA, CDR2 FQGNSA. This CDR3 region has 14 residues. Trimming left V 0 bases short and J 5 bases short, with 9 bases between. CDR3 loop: CASSLAVGLDTQYF. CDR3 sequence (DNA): TGTGCCAGCAGCTTAGCCGTCGGTTTAGATACGCAGTATTTT.

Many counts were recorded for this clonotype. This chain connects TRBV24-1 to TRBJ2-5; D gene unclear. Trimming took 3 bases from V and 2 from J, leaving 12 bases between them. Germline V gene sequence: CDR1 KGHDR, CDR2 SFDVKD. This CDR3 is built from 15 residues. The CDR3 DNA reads TGTGCCACCAGTGATAGTGGACGGCCTCAAGAGACCCAGTACTTC. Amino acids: CATSDSGRPQETQYF.

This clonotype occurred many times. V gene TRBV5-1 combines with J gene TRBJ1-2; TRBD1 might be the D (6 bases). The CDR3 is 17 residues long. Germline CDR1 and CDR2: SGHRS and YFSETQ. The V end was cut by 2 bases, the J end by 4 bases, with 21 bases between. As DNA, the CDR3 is TGCGCCAGCAGCTTCAGCTTTTCAGCGGACAGCAGCTATGGCTACACCTTC. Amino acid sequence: CASSFSFSADSSYGYTF.

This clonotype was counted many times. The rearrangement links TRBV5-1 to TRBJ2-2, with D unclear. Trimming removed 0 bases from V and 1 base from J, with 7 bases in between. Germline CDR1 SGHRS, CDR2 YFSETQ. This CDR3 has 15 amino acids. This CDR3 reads CASSLAVGNTGELFF. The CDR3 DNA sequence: TGCGCCAGCAGCTTGGCCGTCGGGAACACCGGGGAGCTGTTTTTT.

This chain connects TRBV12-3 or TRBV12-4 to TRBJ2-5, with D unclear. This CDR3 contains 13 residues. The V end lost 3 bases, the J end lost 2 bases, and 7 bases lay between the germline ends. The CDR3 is CASSFQPQETQYF. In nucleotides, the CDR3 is TGTGCCAGCAGTTTTCAACCTCAAGAGACCCAGTACTTC.

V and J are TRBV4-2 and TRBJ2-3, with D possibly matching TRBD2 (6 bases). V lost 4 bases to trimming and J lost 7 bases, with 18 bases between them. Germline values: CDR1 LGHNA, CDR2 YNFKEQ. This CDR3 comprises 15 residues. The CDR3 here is CASSLELERAYTQYF. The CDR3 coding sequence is TGTGCCAGCAGCCTAGAACTGGAGCGGGCTTATACGCAGTATTTT.

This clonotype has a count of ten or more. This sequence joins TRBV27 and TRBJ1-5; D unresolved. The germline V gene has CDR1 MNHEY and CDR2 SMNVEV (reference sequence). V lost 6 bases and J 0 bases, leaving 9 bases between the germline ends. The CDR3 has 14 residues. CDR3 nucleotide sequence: TGTGCCAGCAGCACTAAATCTAGCAATCAGCCCCAGCATTTT. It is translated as CASSTKSSNQPQHF.

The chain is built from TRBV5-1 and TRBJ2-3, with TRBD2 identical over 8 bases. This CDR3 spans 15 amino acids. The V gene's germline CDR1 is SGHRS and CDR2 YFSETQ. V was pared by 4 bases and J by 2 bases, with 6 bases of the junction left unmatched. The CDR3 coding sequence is TGCGCCAGCAGCACCGTAGCGGGGTACACAGATACGCAGTATTTT. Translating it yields CASSTVAGYTDTQYF.

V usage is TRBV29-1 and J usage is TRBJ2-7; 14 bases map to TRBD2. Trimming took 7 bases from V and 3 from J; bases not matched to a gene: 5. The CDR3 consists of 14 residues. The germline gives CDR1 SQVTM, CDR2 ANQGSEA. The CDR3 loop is CSAGLAGGHYEQYF. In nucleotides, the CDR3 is TGCAGCGCCGGACTAGCGGGAGGCCACTACGAGCAGTACTTC.

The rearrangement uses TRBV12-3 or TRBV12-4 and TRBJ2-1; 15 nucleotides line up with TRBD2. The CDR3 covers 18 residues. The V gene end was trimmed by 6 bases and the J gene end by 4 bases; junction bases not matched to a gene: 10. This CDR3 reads CASRTGTSGGPRYNEQFF. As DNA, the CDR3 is TGTGCCAGCAGGACCGGGACTAGCGGGGGGCCGCGGTACAATGAGCAGTTCTTC.

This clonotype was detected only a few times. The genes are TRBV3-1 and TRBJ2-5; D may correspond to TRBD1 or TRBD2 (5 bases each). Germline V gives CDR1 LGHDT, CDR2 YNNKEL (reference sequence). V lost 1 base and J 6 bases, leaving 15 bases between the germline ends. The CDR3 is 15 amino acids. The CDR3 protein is CASSQGARGLKTQYF. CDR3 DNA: TGTGCCAGCAGCCAAGGAGCGAGGGGTTTGAAGACCCAGTACTTC.

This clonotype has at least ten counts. CDR3 coding DNA: TGTGCCAGCAGCCGGGGACAGGCGTCCTACAATGAGCAGTTCTTC. This encodes CASSRGQASYNEQFF. The rearrangement joins TRBV6-6 to TRBJ2-1, with 8 bases that match TRBD1. The CDR3 runs 15 residues. Losses at the gene ends were 6 bases for V and 1 base for J; bases not matched to a gene: 5. Germline values: CDR1 MNHNY, CDR2 SVGAGI (reference sequence).

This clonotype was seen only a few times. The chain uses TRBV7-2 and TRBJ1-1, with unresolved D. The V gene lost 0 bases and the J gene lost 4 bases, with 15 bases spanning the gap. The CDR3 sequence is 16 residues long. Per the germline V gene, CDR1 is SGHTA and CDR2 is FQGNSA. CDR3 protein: CASSLAPRTSGTEAFF. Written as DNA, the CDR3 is TGTGCCAGCAGCTTAGCGCCTAGGACTAGCGGCACTGAAGCTTTCTTT.

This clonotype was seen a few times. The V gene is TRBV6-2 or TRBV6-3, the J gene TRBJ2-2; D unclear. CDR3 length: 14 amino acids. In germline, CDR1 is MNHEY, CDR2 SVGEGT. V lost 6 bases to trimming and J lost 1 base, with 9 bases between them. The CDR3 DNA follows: TGTGCCAGCAGCACTCTAGGGAACACCGGGGAGCTGTTTTTT. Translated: CASSTLGNTGELFF.

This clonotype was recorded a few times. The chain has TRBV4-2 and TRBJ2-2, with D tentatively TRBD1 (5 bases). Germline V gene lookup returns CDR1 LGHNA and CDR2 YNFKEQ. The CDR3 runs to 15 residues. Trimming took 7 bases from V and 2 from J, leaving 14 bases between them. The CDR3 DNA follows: TGTGCCAGCACCTCCCGGCAGGGAAACACCGGGGAGCTGTTTTTT. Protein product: CASTSRQGNTGELFF.

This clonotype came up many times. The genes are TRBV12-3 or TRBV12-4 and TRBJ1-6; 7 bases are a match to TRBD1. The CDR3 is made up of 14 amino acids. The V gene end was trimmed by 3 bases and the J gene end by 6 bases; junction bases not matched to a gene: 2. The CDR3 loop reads CASSFAGGNSPLHF. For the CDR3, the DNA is TGTGCCAGCAGTTTCGCAGGGGGTAATTCACCCCTCCACTTT.

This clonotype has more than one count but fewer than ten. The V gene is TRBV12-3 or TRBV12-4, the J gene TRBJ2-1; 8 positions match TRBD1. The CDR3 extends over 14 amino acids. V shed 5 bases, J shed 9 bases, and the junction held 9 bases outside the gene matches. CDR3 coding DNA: TGTGCCAGCAGTGTGGACAGGGTTGGCGGTGAGCAGTTCTTC. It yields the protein CASSVDRVGGEQFF.

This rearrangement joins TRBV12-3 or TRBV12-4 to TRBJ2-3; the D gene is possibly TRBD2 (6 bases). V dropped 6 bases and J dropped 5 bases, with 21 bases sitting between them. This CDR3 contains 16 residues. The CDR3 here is CASSTLGGVFRDTQYF. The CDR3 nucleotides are TGTGCCAGCAGCACCCTTGGCGGGGTCTTCAGAGATACGCAGTATTTT.

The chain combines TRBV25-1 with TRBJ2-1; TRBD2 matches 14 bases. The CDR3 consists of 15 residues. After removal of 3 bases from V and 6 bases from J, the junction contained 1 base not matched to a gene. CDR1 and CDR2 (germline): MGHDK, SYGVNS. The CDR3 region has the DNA TGTGCCAGCAGTGAGGGACTAGCGGGAGCCAATGAGCAGTTCTTC. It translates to CASSEGLAGANEQFF. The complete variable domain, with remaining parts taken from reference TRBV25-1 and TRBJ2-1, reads EADIYQTPRYLVIGTGKKITLECSQTMGHDKMYWYQQDPGMELHLIHYSYGVNSTEKGDLSSESTVSRIRTEHFPLTLESARPSHTSQYLCASSEGLAGANEQFFGPGTRLTVL.

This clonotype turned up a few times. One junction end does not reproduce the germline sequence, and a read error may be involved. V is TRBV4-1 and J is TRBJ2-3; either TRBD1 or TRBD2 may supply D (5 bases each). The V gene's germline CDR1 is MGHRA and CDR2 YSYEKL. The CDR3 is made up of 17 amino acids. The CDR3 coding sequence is TGCGCCAGCAGCAAAGACCCGGGGCGGCTTAATACAGATACGCAGTATTTT. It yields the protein CASSKDPGRLNTDTQYF.

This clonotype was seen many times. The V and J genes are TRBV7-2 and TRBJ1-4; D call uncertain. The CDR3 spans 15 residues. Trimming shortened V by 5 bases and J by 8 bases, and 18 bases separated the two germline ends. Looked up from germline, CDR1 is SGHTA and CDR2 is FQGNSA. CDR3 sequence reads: CASSIKPPPGEKLFF. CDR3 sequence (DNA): TGTGCCAGCAGCATCAAACCACCTCCTGGGGAAAAACTGTTTTTT.

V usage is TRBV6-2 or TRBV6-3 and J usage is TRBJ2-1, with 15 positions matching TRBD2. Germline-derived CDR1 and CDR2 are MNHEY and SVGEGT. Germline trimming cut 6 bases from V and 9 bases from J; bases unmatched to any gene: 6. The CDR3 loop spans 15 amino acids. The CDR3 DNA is TGTGCCAGCAGCGGACTAGCGGGAGGGCTTGGTGAGCAGTTCTTC. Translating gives CASSGLAGGLGEQFF.

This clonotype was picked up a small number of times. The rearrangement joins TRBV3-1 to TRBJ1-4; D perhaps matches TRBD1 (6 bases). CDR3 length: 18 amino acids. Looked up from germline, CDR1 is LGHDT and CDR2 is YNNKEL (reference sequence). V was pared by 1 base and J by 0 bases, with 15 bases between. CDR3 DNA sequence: TGTGCCAGCAGCCAAGGTGTCGGACAGCCTGCAACTAATGAAAAACTGTTTTTT. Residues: CASSQGVGQPATNEKLFF.

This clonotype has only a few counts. The CDR3 protein is CASSYTGANVLTF. Here the CDR3 DNA reads TGTGCCAGCAGCTATACCGGGGCCAACGTCCTGACTTTC. The chain recombines TRBV5-6 with TRBJ2-6; D unresolved. The CDR3 loop spans 13 amino acids. The germline V gene encodes CDR1 SGHDT and CDR2 YYEEEE. Between the trimmed V and J ends, which lost 3 bases and 4 bases, there was a span of 5 bases. Looking up the rest from reference TRBV5-6 and TRBJ2-6 gives the full variable domain: DAGVTQSPTHLIKTRGQQVTLRCSPKSGHDTVSWYQQALGQGPQFIFQYYEEEERQRGNFPDRFSGHQFPNYSSELNVNALLLGDSALYLCASSYTGANVLTFGAGSRLTVL.